This T cell receptor beta chain was recovered during a study of patients and donors after allogeneic stem cell transplantation. Via MiXCR, TCRdb re-called the RT-PCR reads, giving one row per CDR3 protein. The table has roughly 940,000 distinct CDR3 sequences, about a sixth seen once. The CDR3 is 16 residues long. V lost 2 bases to trimming and J lost 4 bases; unmatched junction nucleotides: 8. Germline CDR1 and CDR2: MNHEY and SVGEGT. This rearrangement joins TRBV6-2 or TRBV6-3 to TRBJ2-1; 7 positions agree with TRBD2. The source is a human donor who was either an allogeneic HSCT recipient or a stem cell or donor lymphocyte infusion donor (not recorded which). It is not recorded whose cells these are; they may come from a transplant donor. The sample consisted of blood, either unsorted or a sorted T cell fraction (not recorded which). The chain's CDR3 is CASSYDVAGGYNEQFF. The CDR3 DNA follows: TGTGCCAGCAGTTACGACGTAGCGGGTGGATACAATGAGCAGTTCTTC.